The clone carrying this T cell receptor beta chain was seen a single time. Its cognate antigen is unknown. Between the trimmed V and J ends, which lost 7 bases and 7 bases, there was a span of 16 bases. This CDR3 comprises 13 residues. Looked up from germline, CDR1 is MNHNY and CDR2 is SVGAGI (reference sequence). Time point described: week 5, during vaccination. Vaccine doses each comprised 300 ug of mutant IDH1 20-mer peptide, with topical imiquimod. The record originates from a study of a mutant IDH1 vaccine in newly diagnosed glioma. Across the whole study: Patients under treatment included roughly 62% males and 37.5% females and had a mean age of approximately 40 years. Findings of the study overall: Pseudoprogression apparently lacked any relation to changes in top peripheral T cell clonotypes. Evidence of vaccine-induced immune responses was documented in about 93% of patients.

The protocol was immunoSEQ multiplex PCR, while the TCRdb copy is restricted to in-frame clones and leaves out a portion. The table shows 75,000 to 85,000 clones, with about 91% occurring only once. The sequence came from a woman between 45 and 60 years old with glioma. The rearrangement joins TRBV6-6 to TRBJ1-1, with unresolved D. The input for sequencing was PBMCs, taken from a glioma patient whose treatment included an IDH1 peptide vaccine. CDR3 in DNA: TGTGCCAGCAAAAACCCGGGGTGGGGTGAAGCTTTCTTT. Its protein is CASKNPGWGEAFF.